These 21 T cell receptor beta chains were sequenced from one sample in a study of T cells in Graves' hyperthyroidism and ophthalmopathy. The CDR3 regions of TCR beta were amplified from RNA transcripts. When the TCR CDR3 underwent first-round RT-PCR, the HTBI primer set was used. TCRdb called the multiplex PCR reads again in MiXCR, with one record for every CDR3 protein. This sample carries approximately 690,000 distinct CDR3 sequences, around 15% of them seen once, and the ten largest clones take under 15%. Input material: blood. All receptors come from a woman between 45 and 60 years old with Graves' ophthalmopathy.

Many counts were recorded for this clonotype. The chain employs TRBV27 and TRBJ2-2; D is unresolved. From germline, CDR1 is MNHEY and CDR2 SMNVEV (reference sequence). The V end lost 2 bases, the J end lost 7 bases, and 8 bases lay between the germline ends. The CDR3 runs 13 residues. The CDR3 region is CASSLRVGGELFF. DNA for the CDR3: TGTGCCAGCAGTTTACGAGTTGGCGGGGAGCTGTTTTTT.

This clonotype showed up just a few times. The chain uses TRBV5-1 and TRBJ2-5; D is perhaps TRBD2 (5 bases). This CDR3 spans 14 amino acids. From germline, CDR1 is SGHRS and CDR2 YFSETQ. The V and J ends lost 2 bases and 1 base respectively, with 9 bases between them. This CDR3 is CASSLADSQETQYF. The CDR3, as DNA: TGCGCCAGCAGCTTAGCGGACTCCCAAGAGACCCAGTACTTC. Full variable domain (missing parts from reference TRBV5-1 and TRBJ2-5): KAGVTQTPRYLIKTRGQQVTLSCSPISGHRSVSWYQQTPGQGLQFLFEYFSETQRNKGNFPGRFSGRQFSNSRSEMNVSTLELGDSALYLCASSLADSQETQYFGPGTRLLVL.

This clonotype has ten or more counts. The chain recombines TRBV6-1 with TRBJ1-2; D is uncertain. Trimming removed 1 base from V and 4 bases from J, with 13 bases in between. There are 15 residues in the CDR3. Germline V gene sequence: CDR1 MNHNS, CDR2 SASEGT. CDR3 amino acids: CASSEGLTFSYGYTF. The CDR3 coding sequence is TGTGCCAGCAGTGAAGGGCTAACTTTTTCCTATGGCTACACCTTC.

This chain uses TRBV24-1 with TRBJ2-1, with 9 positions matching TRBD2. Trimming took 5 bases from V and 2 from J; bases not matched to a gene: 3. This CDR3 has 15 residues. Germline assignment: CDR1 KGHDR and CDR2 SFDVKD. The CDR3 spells CATSGREGTYNEQFF. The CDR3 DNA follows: TGTGCCACCAGTGGGCGGGAGGGTACCTACAATGAGCAGTTCTTC.

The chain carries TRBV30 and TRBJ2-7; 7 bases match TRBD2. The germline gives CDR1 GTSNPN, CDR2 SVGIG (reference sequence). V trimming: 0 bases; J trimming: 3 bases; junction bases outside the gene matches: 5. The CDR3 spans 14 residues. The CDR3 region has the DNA TGTGCCTGGAGTGTAGGGCTAGCGGACTACGAGCAGTACTTC. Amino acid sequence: CAWSVGLADYEQYF.

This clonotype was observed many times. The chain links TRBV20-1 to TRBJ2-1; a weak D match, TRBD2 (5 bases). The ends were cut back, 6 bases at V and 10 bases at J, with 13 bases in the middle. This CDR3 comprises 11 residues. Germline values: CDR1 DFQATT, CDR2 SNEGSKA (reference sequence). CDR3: CSAYGLVEQFF. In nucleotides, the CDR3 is TGCAGTGCCTACGGACTGGTGGAGCAGTTCTTC.

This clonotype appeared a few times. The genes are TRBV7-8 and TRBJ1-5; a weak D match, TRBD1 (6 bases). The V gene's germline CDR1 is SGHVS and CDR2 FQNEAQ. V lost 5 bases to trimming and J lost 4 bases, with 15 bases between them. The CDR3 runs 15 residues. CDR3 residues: CASSPPGGQNQPQHF. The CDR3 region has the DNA TGTGCCAGCAGCCCTCCGGGGGGACAAAATCAGCCCCAGCATTTT.

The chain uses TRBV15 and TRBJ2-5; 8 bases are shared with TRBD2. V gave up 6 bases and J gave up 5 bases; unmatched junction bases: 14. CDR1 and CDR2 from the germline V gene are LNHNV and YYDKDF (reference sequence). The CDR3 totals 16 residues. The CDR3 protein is CATSAAGSGSWETQYF. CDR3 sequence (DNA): TGTGCCACCAGTGCGGCAGGGAGCGGGAGCTGGGAGACCCAGTACTTC.

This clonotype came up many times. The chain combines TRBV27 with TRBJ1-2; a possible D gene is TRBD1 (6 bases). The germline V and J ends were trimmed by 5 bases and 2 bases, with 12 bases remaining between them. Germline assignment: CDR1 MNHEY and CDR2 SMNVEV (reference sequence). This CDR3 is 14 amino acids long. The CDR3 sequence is CASSPGQENYGYTF. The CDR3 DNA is TGTGCCAGCAGTCCGGGACAAGAGAACTATGGCTACACCTTC.

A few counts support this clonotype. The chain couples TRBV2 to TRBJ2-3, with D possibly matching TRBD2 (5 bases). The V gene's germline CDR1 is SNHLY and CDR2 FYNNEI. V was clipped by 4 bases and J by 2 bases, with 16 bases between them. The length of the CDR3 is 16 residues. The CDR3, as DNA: TGTGCCAGCAGTGTAGGGCTAGACTACACCACAGATACGCAGTATTTT. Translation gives CASSVGLDYTTDTQYF.

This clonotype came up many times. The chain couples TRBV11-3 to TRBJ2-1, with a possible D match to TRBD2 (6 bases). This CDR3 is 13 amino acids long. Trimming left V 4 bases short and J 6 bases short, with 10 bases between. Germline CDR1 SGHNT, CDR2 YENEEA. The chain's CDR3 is CASSSHSGNEQFF. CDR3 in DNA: TGTGCCAGCAGCTCACATAGCGGCAATGAGCAGTTCTTC.

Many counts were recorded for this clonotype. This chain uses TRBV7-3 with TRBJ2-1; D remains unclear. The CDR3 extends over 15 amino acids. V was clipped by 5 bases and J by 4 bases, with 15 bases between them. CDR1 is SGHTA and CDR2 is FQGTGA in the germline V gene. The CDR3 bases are TGTGCCAGCAGCACCGCGGTAGGGCTTTACAATGAGCAGTTCTTC. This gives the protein CASSTAVGLYNEQFF. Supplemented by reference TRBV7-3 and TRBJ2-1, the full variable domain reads GAGVSQTPSNKVTEKGKYVELRCDPISGHTALYWYRQSLGQGPEFLIYFQGTGAADDSGLPNDRFFAVRPEGSVSTLKIQRTERGDSAVYLCASSTAVGLYNEQFFGPGTRLTVL.

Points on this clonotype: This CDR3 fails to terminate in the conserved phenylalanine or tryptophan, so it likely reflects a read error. As DNA, the CDR3 is TGTGCCAGCGGCGACCCAGACAATGAGCAGTTCTCC. This translates into CASGDPDNEQFS. The chain joins TRBV6-1 to TRBJ2-1; no reliable D call. Deletions cut 8 bases from V and 5 bases from J, with 10 bases between. The CDR3 is 12 amino acids. In germline, CDR1 is MNHNS, CDR2 SASEGT.

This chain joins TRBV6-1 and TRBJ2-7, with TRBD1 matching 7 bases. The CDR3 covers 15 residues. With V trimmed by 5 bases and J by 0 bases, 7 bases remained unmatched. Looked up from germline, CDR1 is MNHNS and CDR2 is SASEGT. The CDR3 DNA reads TGTGCCAGCAGTAAACCGGGACAGATCTCCTACGAGCAGTACTTC. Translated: CASSKPGQISYEQYF.

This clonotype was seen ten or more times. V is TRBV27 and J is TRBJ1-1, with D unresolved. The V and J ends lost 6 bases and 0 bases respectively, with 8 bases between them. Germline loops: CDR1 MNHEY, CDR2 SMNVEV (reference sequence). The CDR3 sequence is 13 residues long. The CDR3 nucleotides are TGTGCCAGCAGCCTGTCGGTGAACACTGAAGCTTTCTTT. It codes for CASSLSVNTEAFF.

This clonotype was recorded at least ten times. This chain's CDR3 is CAIHGDTEAFF. The CDR3 nucleotides are TGTGCCATCCATGGGGACACTGAAGCTTTCTTT. V and J are TRBV10-3 and TRBJ1-1; D is unclear. Germline V gene sequence: CDR1 ENHRY, CDR2 SYGVKD. V shed 8 bases and J shed 3 bases, with 7 bases lying between them. CDR3 length: 11 amino acids.

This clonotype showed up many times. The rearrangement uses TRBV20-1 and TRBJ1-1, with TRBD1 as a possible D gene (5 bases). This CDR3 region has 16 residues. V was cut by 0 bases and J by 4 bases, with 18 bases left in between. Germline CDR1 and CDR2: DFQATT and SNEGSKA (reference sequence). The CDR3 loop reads CSARDFVRGRGTEAFF. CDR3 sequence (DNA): TGCAGTGCTAGAGATTTTGTGCGGGGCCGGGGCACTGAAGCTTTCTTT.

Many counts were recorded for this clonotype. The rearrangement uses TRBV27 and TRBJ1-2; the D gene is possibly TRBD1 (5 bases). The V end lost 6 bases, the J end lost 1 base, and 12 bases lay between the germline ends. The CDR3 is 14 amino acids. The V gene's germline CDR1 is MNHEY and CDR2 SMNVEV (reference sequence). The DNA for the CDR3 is TGTGCCAGCAGCACAATCGGGGGTAACTATGGCTACACCTTC. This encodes CASSTIGGNYGYTF.

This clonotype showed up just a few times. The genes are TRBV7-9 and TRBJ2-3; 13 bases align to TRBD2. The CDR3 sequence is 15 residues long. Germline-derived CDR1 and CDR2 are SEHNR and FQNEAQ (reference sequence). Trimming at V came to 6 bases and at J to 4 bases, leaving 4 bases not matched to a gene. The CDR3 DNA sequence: TGTGCCAGCAGTACGACTAGCGGGAGGTCAGATACGCAGTATTTT. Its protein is CASSTTSGRSDTQYF. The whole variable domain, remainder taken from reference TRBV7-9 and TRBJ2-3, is DTGVSQNPRHKITKRGQNVTFRCDPISEHNRLYWYRQTLGQGPEFLTYFQNEAQLEKSRLLSDRFSAERPKGSFSTLEIQRTEQGDSAMYLCASSTTSGRSDTQYFGPGTRLTVL.

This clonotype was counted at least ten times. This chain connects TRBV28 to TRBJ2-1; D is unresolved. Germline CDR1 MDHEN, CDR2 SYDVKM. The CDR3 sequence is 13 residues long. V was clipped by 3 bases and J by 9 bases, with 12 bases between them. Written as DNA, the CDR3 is TGTGCCAGCAGTTTCTTAGGGATGGGTGAGCAGTTCTTC. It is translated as CASSFLGMGEQFF.

The CDR3 nucleotides are TGCGCCAGCAGCTTGGAACAGGGCTTCGATTCACCCCTCCACTTT. Protein: CASSLEQGFDSPLHF. The V call is TRBV5-1, the J call TRBJ1-6; the D gene is possibly TRBD1 (6 bases). The CDR3 contains 15 residues. Germline V gives CDR1 SGHRS, CDR2 YFSETQ. V was clipped by 0 bases and J by 8 bases, with 12 bases between them.